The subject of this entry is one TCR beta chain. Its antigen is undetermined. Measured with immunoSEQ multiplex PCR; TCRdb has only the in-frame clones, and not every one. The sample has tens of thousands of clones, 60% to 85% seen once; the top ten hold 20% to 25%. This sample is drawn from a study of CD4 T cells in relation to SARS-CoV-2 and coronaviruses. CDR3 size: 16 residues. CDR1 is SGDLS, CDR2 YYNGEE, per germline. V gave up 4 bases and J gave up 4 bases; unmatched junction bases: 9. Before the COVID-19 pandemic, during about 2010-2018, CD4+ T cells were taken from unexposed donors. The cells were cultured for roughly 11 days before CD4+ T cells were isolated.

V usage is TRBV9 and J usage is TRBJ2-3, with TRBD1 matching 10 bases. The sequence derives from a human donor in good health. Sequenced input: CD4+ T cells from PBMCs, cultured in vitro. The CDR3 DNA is TGTGCCAGCAGCCCGCGACAGGGGGCTCTCTCAGATACGCAGTATTTT. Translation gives CASSPRQGALSDTQYF.